Given below is one T cell receptor (beta chain) in context. This clonotype was recorded a few times. The antigen it recognizes is unknown. No per-base quality is available; no much larger clone lies one base away. Library creation used PCR. Data came from an Illumina HiSeq 2500. To reduce PCR and sequencing biases, unique molecular identifiers were incorporated into the TCR beta cDNA libraries. Per 1 to 10 million input T cells, roughly 0.5 million cDNA molecules were obtained, such that each molecule approximated one T cell. The patient libraries were prepared and sequenced with the same protocol used for the earlier healthy control dataset. Samples belonging to the same batch were prepared together, multiplexed and sequenced on a shared HiSeq lane. In the original analysis: Raw barcoded reads were processed with MIGEC, and single-read molecular identifier groups were discarded before consensus assembly and CDR3 extraction. Clonotype tables were post-analysed with VDJtools, and diversity was normalized by down-sampling all datasets to the smallest sample size. Repertoire overlap clustering matched CDR3 amino acid but not nucleotide sequences to correct batch-related cross-sample contamination. The public reads were reprocessed in TCRdb via fastp at Q25 and MiXCR, keeping in-frame beta chains. Each entry is one CDR3 protein sequence, shown with its most common DNA and genes. TCRdb's processing, not the authors' own work, is the source of the V and J calls. This sample lists 650,000 to 850,000 distinct CDR3 sequences; about half were detected once. In total, the top ten clones hold approximately 4.4% of the sample.

Reading the germline V gene gives CDR1 LGHNA and CDR2 YSLEER. The CDR3 sequence holds 15 residues, the cysteine and phenylalanine included. Only the CDR3 portion is preserved as DNA: 45 bases, with reading frame beginning at the first base. For this chain, trimming is 0 bases at the V end and 4 bases at the J end, and the number of junction bases without a gene match is 0. These data belong to a study of post-analysis software for immune sequencing data (dated by TCRdb to between 2015 and 2017). Background for the entire study: Recorded disease courses included relapsing-remitting, secondary progressive and progressive-relapsing multiple sclerosis, with some patients lacking subtype annotation. The patient repertoires were compared against around eleven previously published healthy control repertoires obtained from donors aged 6 to 25 years. A subset of samples was prepared in parallel using single-end sample barcoding, then pooled and co-amplified after Illumina adapter ligation.

The research as a whole found: Four to six TRBV segments, including TRBV5-6, TRBV5-1 and TRBV20-1, were significantly more frequent in patients than controls. When samples were clustered directly using the F measure, samples prepared in the same batch co-clustered strongly, which prompted a batch-effect correction. Multiple sclerosis patients had significantly lower normalized Chao1 diversity than controls, a result that suggests substantial peripheral T-cell clonal expansion. The control group was slightly older than the multiple sclerosis patient group.

To demonstrate the VDJtools post-analysis software, the study profiled TCR beta repertoires from the peripheral blood of about 13 young patients with multiple sclerosis. The multiple sclerosis patients were children and adolescents ranging in age from about 6 to 16 years. The receptor comes from a girl between 5 and 17 years old with multiple sclerosis. The chain was built from TRBV4-3 and TRBJ2-5, and TRBD2 matches 12 of the central bases. Sequencing was performed on blood. The CDR3 protein: CASSQEGLAGETQYF. The DNA reads as follows: TGCGCCAGCAGCCAAGAGGGACTAGCGGGAGAGACCCAGTACTTC.